Presented here are 17 T cell receptor beta chains from one specimen sequenced in a study of Graves' ophthalmopathy and Graves' hyperthyroidism. Scientists amplified the TCR beta CDR3 regions from RNA transcripts. An initial RT-PCR round employing HTBI primers preceded a second-round multiplex PCR. TCRdb redid the calling of the multiplex PCR reads with MiXCR, one entry per CDR3 protein. The sample lists more than 1,000,000 distinct CDR3 sequences, about 40% occurring once. Sequencing used peripheral blood or thyroid tissue (not recorded which). The receptors were gathered from an adult man with Graves' hyperthyroidism.

This clonotype came up many times. The chain carries TRBV12-3 or TRBV12-4 and TRBJ2-7; D is possibly TRBD1 or TRBD2 (5 bases each). The CDR3 contains 15 residues. The ends were cut back, 4 bases at V and 5 bases at J, with 18 bases in the middle. The CDR3 loop reads CASSSLGRDWDEQYF. CDR3 nucleotides: TGTGCCAGCAGTTCTCTGGGACGGGATTGGGACGAGCAGTACTTC.

This clonotype showed up many times. This sequence joins TRBV20-1 and TRBJ2-7, with a weak D call TRBD2 (6 bases). V lost 5 bases and J lost 6, with 14 bases in between. Germline V gene sequence: CDR1 DFQATT, CDR2 SNEGSKA (reference sequence). This CDR3 has 12 amino acids. CDR3: CSASGTQSEQYF. The CDR3 nucleotides are TGCAGTGCTTCCGGGACTCAGAGCGAGCAGTACTTC.

This clonotype was found many times. The chain employs TRBV15 and TRBJ2-5, with 7 bases aligning to TRBD2. The CDR3 is 14 residues long. From germline, CDR1 is LNHNV and CDR2 YYDKDF (reference sequence). Trimming took 0 bases from V and 5 from J; bases not matched to a gene: 3. Here the CDR3 reads CATSRDSTSETQYF. CDR3 DNA sequence: TGTGCCACCAGCAGAGATTCGACTAGCGAGACCCAGTACTTC.

V and J are TRBV3-1 and TRBJ1-6, with D maybe TRBD1 (5 bases). Germline V CDR1 and CDR2: LGHDT, YNNKEL (reference sequence). V was trimmed by 2 bases and J by 7 bases, leaving 12 bases between them. This CDR3 has 15 amino acids. The chain's CDR3 is CASSQRGVENSPLHF. The CDR3 DNA follows: TGTGCCAGCAGCCAACGGGGGGTGGAAAATTCACCCCTCCACTTT.

This clonotype was seen many times. V and J are TRBV2 and TRBJ1-1, with 11 bases identical to TRBD1. The germline CDR1 and CDR2 sequences are SNHLY and FYNNEI. V lost 7 bases, J lost 1 base, and 8 bases stayed unmatched. The CDR3 has 16 residues. The CDR3, as DNA: TGTGCCAGCACTAGAAGGACAGGGGGCGGGAACACTGAAGCTTTCTTT. Translated, it gives CASTRRTGGGNTEAFF.

As to this clonotype: An end of the junction differs from the germline gene, which may be a read error. The genes are TRBV7-2 and TRBJ2-5; D possibly corresponds to TRBD1 (6 bases). In germline, CDR1 is SGHTA, CDR2 FQGNSA. CDR3 length: 16 amino acids. This chain's CDR3 is CASSLAGALIMETQYF. The CDR3 nucleotides read TGTGCCAGCAGTTTAGCAGGGGCATTGATCATGGAGACCCAGTACTTC.

This clonotype was detected ten times or more. The rearrangement joins TRBV6-5 to TRBJ2-7; 8 bases map to TRBD2. Trimming at V came to 11 bases and at J to 5 bases, leaving 8 bases not matched to a gene. There are 12 residues in the CDR3. Germline-derived CDR1 and CDR2 are MNHEY and SVGAGI. CDR3 sequence reads: CAARGAGNEQYF. Written as DNA, the CDR3 is TGTGCCGCGCGGGGGGCTGGGAACGAGCAGTACTTC.

This clonotype was counted ten times or more. J is TRBJ2-5 and V is TRBV7-9, with D perhaps TRBD2 (5 bases). The germline V gene encodes CDR1 SEHNR and CDR2 FQNEAQ (reference sequence). The CDR3 length is 14 residues. Trimming removed 1 base from V and 4 bases from J, with 10 bases in between. As DNA, the CDR3 is TGTGCCAGCAGCTTAGGGGCGGGTGGAGAGACCCAGTACTTC. Encoded protein: CASSLGAGGETQYF.

This clonotype was counted only a few times. The chain employs TRBV6-2 or TRBV6-3 and TRBJ1-1, with a weak D call TRBD1 (6 bases). CDR3 length: 13 amino acids. V was cut by 2 bases and J by 4 bases, with 8 bases left in between. Germline CDR1 and CDR2: MNHEY and SVGEGT. CDR3 loop: CASSYDRITEAFF. CDR3 DNA sequence: TGTGCCAGCAGTTACGACAGGATCACTGAAGCTTTCTTT.

The V call is TRBV10-3, the J call TRBJ1-2; D ambiguous. Between the trimmed V and J ends, which lost 4 bases and 7 bases, there was a span of 7 bases. Germline V lookup: CDR1 ENHRY, CDR2 SYGVKD. This CDR3 has 11 residues. CDR3: CAISAGLGYTF. DNA of the CDR3: TGTGCCATCAGTGCGGGTCTTGGCTACACCTTC.

In its sample, this clonotype was seen many times. CDR3 protein: CSARRQGMSPGELFF. The CDR3 region has the DNA TGCAGTGCTAGACGACAGGGGATGTCGCCCGGGGAGCTGTTTTTT. The chain recombines TRBV20-1 with TRBJ2-2, with 8 bases aligning to TRBD1. The CDR3 has 15 amino acids. V lost 2 bases and J lost 6; bases outside the gene matches: 8. In germline, CDR1 is DFQATT, CDR2 SNEGSKA (reference sequence).

This clonotype came up many times. The rearrangement uses TRBV20-1 and TRBJ2-5; D possibly corresponds to TRBD1 (6 bases). Per the germline V gene, CDR1 is DFQATT and CDR2 is SNEGSKA (reference sequence). V lost 0 bases, J lost 7 bases, and 18 bases lay in between. The CDR3 contains 15 residues. The CDR3 DNA sequence: TGCAGTGCTAGAGAGCCAATACAGGGCTTAGGGACCCAGTACTTC. This codes for CSAREPIQGLGTQYF.

A single count supports this clonotype. The DNA of the CDR3 is TGTGCCAGCAGCTCACCGGGACTAGCGGGAGTTAGCCCCTACGAGCAGTACTTC. It encodes CASSSPGLAGVSPYEQYF. The chain combines TRBV7-9 with TRBJ2-7, with 14 positions matching TRBD2. Germline lookup yields CDR1 SEHNR and CDR2 FQNEAQ (reference sequence). This CDR3 comprises 18 residues. V lost 4 bases, J lost 2 bases, and 10 bases stayed unmatched.

This clonotype was counted only a few times. The chain carries TRBV6-1 and TRBJ2-5; 7 nucleotides align to TRBD2. Germline CDR1 is MNHNS and CDR2 is SASEGT. V lost 5 bases to trimming and J lost 4 bases; unmatched junction nucleotides: 16. The CDR3 runs 17 residues. The CDR3 DNA follows: TGTGCCAGCAGTTACCGGGCGGGAGACATTTTGGGAGAGACCCAGTACTTC. Protein product: CASSYRAGDILGETQYF.

The chain has TRBV7-2 and TRBJ2-7, with D possibly being TRBD1 or TRBD2 (6 bases each). The J call may not be correct, given that the DNA end is closer to TRBJ2-1. The CDR3 is 13 residues long. Germline-derived CDR1 and CDR2 are SGHTA and FQGNSA. CDR3 protein: CASSLDPGAEQFF. The DNA for the CDR3 is TGTGCCAGCAGCTTAGATCCGGGGGCTGAGCAGTTCTTC.

The V gene is TRBV7-8, the J gene TRBJ2-5, with a possible D match to TRBD1 (5 bases). Per the germline V gene, CDR1 is SGHVS and CDR2 is FQNEAQ. The CDR3 loop spans 15 amino acids. Trimming pared 4 bases from V and 1 base from J, leaving 13 bases between. The CDR3 nucleotides are TGTGCCAGCAGCTCCGGACGACAGCTCCAAGAGACCCAGTACTTC. Translation gives CASSSGRQLQETQYF.

This clonotype was seen repeatedly, ten times or more. The chain has TRBV7-2 and TRBJ2-5; a possible D gene is TRBD2 (7 bases). Germline CDR1 reads SGHTA; CDR2 reads FQGNSA. The V gene lost 4 bases and the J gene lost 1 base, with 16 bases spanning the gap. This CDR3 is 16 amino acids long. In DNA, the CDR3 is TGTGCCAGCAGCTCCCTGGGCGGGGGCGGCCAAGAGACCCAGTACTTC. Its translation: CASSSLGGGGQETQYF.